The clone carrying this T cell receptor beta chain was counted a single time. This sample was included in a study of blood T cell repertoires in COVID-19. About the research overall: Samples came from the United States, Italy and Spain, spanning acute and convalescent COVID-19.

V lost 3 bases to trimming and J lost 8 bases, with 11 bases between them. The V gene's germline CDR1 is LGHDT and CDR2 YNNKEL (reference sequence). The CDR3 sequence is 14 residues long. Authors' analysis steps: By means of reference gene primer amplification, nucleated cell counts were estimated. Here immunoSEQ multiplex PCR was the method, and the copy in TCRdb shows in-frame clones only, minus some. The V and J calls and clone size were taken over from that table, and D and trimming were inferred from the DNA. There are a few hundred thousand clones in the sample; around four fifths occur only once, and 4.1% lies in the top ten.

The source material was peripheral blood. The clonotype originates from a woman between 50 and 59 years old with active or convalescent COVID-19. This chain connects TRBV3-1 (or the pseudogene TRBV3-2) to TRBJ1-6; D is ambiguous. As DNA, the CDR3 is TGTGCCAGCAGCCAGATTTGGCTGGATTCACCCCTCCACTTT. Translating gives CASSQIWLDSPLHF.